Reported below is one T cell receptor beta chain. Its antigen is unknown. Base qualities are not provided; no much larger clone lies one nucleotide away. The data derive from a study of blood T cells in healthy people across ages (dated by TCRdb to between 2015 and 2017). Describing the broader study: In model experiments, template switching captured roughly one uniquely barcoded TCR beta cDNA molecule for every two T cells. Donors of different ages were randomly distributed across sequencing lanes to avoid experimental bias. Using deep sequencing normalized with unique cDNA molecular identifiers, the study measured how TCR beta repertoire diversity changes with age. For two donors (one aged 18 to 29 and one aged 80 or older), the study analyzed two additional independent replicas of 1 million unique cDNA reads from the same blood draw. The donors were divided into four age groups: young (average around 16 years), middle-aged (approximately 39), aged (approximately 59) and long-lived (roughly 88).

Measured from the cysteine to the phenylalanine, the CDR3 is 14 residues long. Only the CDR3 DNA is retained, 42 bases long and in frame from the first base. CDR1 and CDR2 are read off the germline V gene as LGHNA and YNFKEQ. V drops 1 base and J drops 0 bases, leaving 7 bases in between. Study-wide conclusions, independent of this receptor: Because donor CMV infection status was unknown, age-related changes in expanded clonotypes were potentially confounded. Total diversity estimates from one million sequenced T cells were considered lower bounds and underestimates. Since profiling was done on bulk unsorted PBMCs, naive and antigen-experienced compartments could not be conclusively compared. The long-lived group showed more naive CD4+ T cells, fewer expanded clones and increased TCR diversity than the aged group, suggesting age selection. Observed TCR beta diversity per million T cells fell roughly linearly with age, and a significant reduction was already apparent by age approximately 40. A strong correlation was found between observed TCR beta diversity and the percentage of naive T cells measured by flow cytometry.

Library generation was performed with 5' RACE. The sequencer was an Illumina HiSeq 2500. A second PCR of about 7 to 12 cycles was performed with a sample-barcoded 5' primer and a J-beta primer mix. A template-switch 5' adaptor carrying 12 random nucleotides introduced a unique molecular identifier onto each TCR beta cDNA molecule. At least 2.5 million CDR3-containing paired-end reads were obtained from each sample. First-strand cDNA was synthesized from all RNA with the Mint cDNA synthesis kit, primed by a TRBC-specific oligonucleotide. All cDNA was treated with uracil-DNA glycosylase and then went through a first 18-cycle PCR with the universal primers M1SS and BC2_uni_R. Per the original workflow: Normalization of each sample was performed by random selection of 1 million high-quality reads, each carrying a distinct molecular identifier. Reads with shared molecular identifiers were discarded instead of being binned into consensus sequences. CDR3 identification, clonotype clustering and error correction used MiTCR with a Q25 quality threshold and the strictest error-elimination algorithm. A nonparametric unseen species model using Euler transformation provided a lower-bound estimate of total TCR beta diversity. TCRdb passed the public sequencing reads through fastp at Q25 and MiXCR, retaining productive beta sequences. CDR3 protein duplicates are merged, each entry listing the most common genes and DNA. The V and J calls were not made by the authors but by TCRdb's processing. The sample table records approximately 810,000 distinct CDR3 sequences; about 36% of these occur just once. The ten largest account for 13% of the sample.

Donors were 39 systemically healthy Caucasian individuals from Russia aged roughly 6 to 90 years. Each donor gave about 9.2 milliliters of peripheral blood, drawn into EDTA-treated Vacutainer tubes. Ficoll-Paque density-gradient centrifugation was used to isolate PBMCs, with at least 6.5 million per sample. Total RNA was extracted from PBMCs with Trizol reagent, with at least 6 micrograms obtained per sample. Naive CD45RAhigh/CD27high T cell percentages were measured by flow cytometry on a PBMC aliquot from every donor. Material: blood. The sequence came from a man aged 18 to 29 in good health. This chain joins TRBV4-2 to TRBJ2-7, with a weak D call of TRBD1 (5 bases match). The CDR3 reads as follows: CASSQVDSSYEQYF. The nucleotide sequence reads as follows: TGTGCCAGCAGCCAAGTCGACAGCTCCTACGAGCAGTACTTC.